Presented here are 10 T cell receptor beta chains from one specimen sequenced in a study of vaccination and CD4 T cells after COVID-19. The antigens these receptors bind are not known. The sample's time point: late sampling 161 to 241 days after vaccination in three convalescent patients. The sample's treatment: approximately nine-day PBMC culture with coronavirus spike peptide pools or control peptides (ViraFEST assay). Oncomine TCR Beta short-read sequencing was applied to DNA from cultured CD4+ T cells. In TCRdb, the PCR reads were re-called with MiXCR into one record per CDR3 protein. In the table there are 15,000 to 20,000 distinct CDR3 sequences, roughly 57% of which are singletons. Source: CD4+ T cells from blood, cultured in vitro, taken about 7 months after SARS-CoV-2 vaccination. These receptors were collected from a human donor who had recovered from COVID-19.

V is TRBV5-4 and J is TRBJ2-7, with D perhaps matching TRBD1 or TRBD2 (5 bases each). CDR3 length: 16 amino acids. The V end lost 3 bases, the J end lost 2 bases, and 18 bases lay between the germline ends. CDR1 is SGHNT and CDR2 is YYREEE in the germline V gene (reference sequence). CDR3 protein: CASSSWTGTRTYEQYF. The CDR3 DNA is TGTGCCAGCAGCTCGTGGACCGGGACGAGAACCTACGAGCAGTACTTC.

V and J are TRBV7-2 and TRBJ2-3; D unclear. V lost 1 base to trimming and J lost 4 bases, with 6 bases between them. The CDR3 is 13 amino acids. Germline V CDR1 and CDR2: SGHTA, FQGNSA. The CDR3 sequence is CASSLGLADTQYF. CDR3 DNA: TGTGCCAGCAGCTTAGGTCTAGCAGATACGCAGTATTTT.

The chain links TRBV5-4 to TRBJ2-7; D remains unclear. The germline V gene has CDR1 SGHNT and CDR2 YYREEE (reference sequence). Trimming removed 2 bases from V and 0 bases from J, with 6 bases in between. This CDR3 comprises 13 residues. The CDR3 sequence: CASSLQSSYEQYF. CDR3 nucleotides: TGTGCCAGCAGCTTACAGAGCTCCTACGAGCAGTACTTC.

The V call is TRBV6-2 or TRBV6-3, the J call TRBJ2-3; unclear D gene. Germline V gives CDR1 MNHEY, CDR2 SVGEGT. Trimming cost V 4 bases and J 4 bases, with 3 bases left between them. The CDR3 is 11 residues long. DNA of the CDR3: TGTGCCAGCAGTTCTGCAGATACGCAGTATTTT. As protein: CASSSADTQYF.

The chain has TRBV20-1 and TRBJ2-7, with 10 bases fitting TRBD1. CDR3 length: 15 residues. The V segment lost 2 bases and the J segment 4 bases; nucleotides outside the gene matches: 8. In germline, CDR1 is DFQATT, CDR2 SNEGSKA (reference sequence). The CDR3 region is CSARHPGQGLYEQYF. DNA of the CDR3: TGCAGTGCTAGACACCCGGGACAGGGGTTATACGAGCAGTACTTC.

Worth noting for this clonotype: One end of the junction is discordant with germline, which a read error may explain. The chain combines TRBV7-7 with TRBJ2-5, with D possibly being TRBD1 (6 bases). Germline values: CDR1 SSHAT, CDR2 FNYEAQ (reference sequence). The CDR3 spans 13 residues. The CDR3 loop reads CASSLVGGETQYF. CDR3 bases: TGTGCTAGCAGCTTAGTAGGGGGTGAGACCCAGTACTTC.

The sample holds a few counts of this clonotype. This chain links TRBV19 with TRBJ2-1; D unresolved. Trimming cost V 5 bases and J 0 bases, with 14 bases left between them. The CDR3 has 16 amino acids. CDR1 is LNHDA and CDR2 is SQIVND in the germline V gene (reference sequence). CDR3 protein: CASSPTQTNSYNEQFF. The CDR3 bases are TGTGCCAGTAGTCCGACCCAGACCAACTCCTACAATGAGCAGTTCTTC.

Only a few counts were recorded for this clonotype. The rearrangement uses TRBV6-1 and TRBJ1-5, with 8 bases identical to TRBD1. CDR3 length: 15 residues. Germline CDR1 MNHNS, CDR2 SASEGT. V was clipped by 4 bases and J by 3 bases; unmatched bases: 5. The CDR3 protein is CASSGGTGDNQPQHF. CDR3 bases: TGTGCCAGCAGTGGGGGGACAGGAGACAATCAGCCCCAGCATTTT.

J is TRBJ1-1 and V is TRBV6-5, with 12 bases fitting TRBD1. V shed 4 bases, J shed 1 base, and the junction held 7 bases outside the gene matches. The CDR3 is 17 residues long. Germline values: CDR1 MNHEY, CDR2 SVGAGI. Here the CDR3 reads CASSSLPGQGANTEAFF. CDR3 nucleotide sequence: TGTGCCAGCAGTTCTCTCCCGGGACAGGGGGCGAACACTGAAGCTTTCTTT.

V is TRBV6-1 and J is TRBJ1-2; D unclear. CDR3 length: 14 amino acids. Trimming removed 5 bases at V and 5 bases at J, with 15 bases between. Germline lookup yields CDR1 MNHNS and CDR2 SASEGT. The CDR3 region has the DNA TGTGCCAGCAGTACTTCCAGCCTCGGGTATGGCTACACCTTC. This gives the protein CASSTSSLGYGYTF.